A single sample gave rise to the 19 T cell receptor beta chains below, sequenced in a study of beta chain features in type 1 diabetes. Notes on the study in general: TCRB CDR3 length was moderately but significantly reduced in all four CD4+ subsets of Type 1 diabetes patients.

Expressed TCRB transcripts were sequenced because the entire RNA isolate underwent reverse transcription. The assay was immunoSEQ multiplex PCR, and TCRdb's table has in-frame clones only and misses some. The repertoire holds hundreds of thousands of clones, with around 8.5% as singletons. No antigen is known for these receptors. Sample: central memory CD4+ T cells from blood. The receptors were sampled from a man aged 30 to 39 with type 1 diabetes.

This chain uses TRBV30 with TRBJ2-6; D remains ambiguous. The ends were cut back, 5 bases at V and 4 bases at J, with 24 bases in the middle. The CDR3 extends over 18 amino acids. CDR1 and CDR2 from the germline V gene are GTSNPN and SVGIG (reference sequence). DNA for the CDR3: TGTGCCTGGGGAATGCGATCGACCAGCTTATCCGGGGCCAACGTCCTGACTTTC. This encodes CAWGMRSTSLSGANVLTF.

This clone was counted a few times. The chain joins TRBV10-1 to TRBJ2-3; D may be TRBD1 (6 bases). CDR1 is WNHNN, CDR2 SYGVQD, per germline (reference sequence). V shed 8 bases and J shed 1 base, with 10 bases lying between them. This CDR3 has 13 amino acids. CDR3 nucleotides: TGCGCCAGCCTGGGGGCCCGCACAGATACGCAGTATTTT. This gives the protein CASLGARTDTQYF.

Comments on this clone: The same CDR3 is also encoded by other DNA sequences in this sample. CDR3 in amino acids: CASSVGVGETQYF. DNA of the CDR3: TGTGCCAGCAGCGTAGGCGTAGGGGAGACCCAGTACTTC. V is TRBV9 and J is TRBJ2-5; D is unclear. The germline V gene has CDR1 SGDLS and CDR2 YYNGEE. Trimming cost V 0 bases and J 5 bases, with 8 bases left between them. The CDR3 is 13 residues long.

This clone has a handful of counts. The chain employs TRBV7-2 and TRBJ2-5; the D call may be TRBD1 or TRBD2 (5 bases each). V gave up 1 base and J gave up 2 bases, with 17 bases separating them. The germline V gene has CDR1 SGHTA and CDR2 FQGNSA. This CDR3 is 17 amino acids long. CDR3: CASSLVPPGPPQETQYF. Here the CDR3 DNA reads TGTGCCAGCAGCTTAGTTCCCCCGGGGCCCCCTCAAGAGACCCAGTACTTC.

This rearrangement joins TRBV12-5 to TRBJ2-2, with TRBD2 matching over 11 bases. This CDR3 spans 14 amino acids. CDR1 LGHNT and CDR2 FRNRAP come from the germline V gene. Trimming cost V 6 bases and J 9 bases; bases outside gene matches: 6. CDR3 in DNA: TGTGCTAGTGGACTTAGCGGGGGGGCCCGGGAGCTGTTTTTT. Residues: CASGLSGGARELFF.

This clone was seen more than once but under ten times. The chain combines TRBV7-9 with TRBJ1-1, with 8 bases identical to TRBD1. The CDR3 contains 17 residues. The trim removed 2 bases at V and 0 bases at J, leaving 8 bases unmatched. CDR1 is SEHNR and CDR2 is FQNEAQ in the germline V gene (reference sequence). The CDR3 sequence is CASSLYGQGDLNTEAFF. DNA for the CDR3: TGTGCCAGCAGCTTATACGGACAGGGTGATCTGAACACTGAAGCTTTCTTT.

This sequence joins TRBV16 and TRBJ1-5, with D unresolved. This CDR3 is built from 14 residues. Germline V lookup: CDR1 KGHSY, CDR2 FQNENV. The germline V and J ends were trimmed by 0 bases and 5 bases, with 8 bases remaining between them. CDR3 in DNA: TGTGCCAGCAGCCAATCGCCCCACGATCAGCCCCAGCATTTT. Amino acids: CASSQSPHDQPQHF. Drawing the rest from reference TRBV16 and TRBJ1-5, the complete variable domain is GEEVAQTPKHLVRGEGQKAKLYCAPIKGHSYVFWYQQVLKNEFKFLISFQNENVFDETGMPKERFSAKCLPNSPCSLEIQATKLEDSAVYFCASSQSPHDQPQHFGDGTRLSIL.

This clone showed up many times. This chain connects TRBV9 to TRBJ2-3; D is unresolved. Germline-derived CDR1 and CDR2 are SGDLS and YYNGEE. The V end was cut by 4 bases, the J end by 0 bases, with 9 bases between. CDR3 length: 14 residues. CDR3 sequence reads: CASSPDLSTDTQYF. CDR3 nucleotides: TGTGCCAGCAGCCCAGACCTGAGCACAGATACGCAGTATTTT.

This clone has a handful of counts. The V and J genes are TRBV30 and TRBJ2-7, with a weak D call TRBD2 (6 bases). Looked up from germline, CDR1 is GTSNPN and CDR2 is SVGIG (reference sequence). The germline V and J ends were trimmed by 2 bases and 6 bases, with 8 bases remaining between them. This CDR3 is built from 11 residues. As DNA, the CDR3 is TGTGCCTGGAGTCCCGGGGGCGAGCAGTACTTC. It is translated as CAWSPGGEQYF.

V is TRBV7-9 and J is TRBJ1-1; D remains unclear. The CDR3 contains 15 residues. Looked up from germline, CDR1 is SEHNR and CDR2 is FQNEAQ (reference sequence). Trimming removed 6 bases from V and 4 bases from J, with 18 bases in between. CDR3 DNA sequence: TGTGCCAGCAGTTTCAATTCGGATTGGGGCACTGAAGCTTTCTTT. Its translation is CASSFNSDWGTEAFF.

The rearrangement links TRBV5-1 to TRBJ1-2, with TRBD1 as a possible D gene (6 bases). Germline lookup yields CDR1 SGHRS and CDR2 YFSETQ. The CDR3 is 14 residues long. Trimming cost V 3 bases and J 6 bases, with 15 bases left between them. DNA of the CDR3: TGCGCCAGCAGCTCTGACAGGCCCAGGGATGGCTACACCTTC. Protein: CASSSDRPRDGYTF.

In DNA, the CDR3 is TGCGCCAGCAGCTATAGCGGGGGGGCCAAAGATACGCAGTATTTT. Residues: CASSYSGGAKDTQYF. The rearrangement uses TRBV5-1 and TRBJ2-3; 11 bases match TRBD2. Germline lookup yields CDR1 SGHRS and CDR2 YFSETQ. The V segment lost 3 bases and the J segment 5 bases; nucleotides outside the gene matches: 5. The CDR3 extends over 15 amino acids.

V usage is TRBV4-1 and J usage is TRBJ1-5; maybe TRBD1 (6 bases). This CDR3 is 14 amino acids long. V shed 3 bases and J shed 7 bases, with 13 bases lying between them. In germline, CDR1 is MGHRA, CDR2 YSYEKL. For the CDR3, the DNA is TGCGCCAGCAGCCAGGAACAGGGAAACCAGCCCCAGCATTTT. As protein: CASSQEQGNQPQHF.

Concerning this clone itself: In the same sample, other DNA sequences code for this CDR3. Here the CDR3 reads CASSPGGQPNNEQFF. As DNA, the CDR3 is TGTGCCAGCAGCCCAGGGGGACAGCCTAACAATGAGCAGTTCTTC. The chain carries TRBV11-2 and TRBJ2-1; TRBD1 agrees at 7 bases. From germline, CDR1 is SGHAT and CDR2 FQNNGV. The CDR3 runs to 15 residues. The ends lost 5 bases at V and 5 bases at J; junction bases unmatched: 9.

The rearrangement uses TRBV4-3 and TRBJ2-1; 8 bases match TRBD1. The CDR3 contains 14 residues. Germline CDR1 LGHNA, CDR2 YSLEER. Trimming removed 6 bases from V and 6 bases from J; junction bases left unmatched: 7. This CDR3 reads CASSHRDRRNEQFF. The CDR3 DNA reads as TGCGCCAGCAGTCACCGGGACAGGCGCAATGAGCAGTTCTTC.

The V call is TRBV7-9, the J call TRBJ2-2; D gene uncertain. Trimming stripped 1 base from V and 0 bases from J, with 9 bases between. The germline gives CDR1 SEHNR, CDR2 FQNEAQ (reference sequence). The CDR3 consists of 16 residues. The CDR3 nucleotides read TGTGCCAGCAGCTTAGTAAGGGCTACGAACACCGGGGAGCTGTTTTTT. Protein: CASSLVRATNTGELFF.

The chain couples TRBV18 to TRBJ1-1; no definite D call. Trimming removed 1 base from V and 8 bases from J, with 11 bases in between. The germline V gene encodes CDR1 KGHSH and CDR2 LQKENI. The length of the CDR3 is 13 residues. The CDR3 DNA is TGTGCCAGCTCACCACAACAGCGCTACGAAGCTTTCTTT. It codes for CASSPQQRYEAFF.

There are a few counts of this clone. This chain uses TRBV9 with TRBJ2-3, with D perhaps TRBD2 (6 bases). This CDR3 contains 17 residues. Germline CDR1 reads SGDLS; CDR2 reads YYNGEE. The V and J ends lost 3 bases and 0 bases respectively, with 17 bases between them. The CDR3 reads CASSAPDLASSTDTQYF. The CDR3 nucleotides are TGTGCCAGCAGCGCACCAGACCTAGCGAGTAGCACAGATACGCAGTATTTT.

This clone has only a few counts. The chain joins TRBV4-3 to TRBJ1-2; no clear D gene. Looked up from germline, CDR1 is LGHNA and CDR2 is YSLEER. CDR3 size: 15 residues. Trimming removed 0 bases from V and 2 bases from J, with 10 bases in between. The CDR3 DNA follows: TGCGCCAGCAGCCAAGATCACGGTGCGAACTATGGCTACACCTTC. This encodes CASSQDHGANYGYTF.